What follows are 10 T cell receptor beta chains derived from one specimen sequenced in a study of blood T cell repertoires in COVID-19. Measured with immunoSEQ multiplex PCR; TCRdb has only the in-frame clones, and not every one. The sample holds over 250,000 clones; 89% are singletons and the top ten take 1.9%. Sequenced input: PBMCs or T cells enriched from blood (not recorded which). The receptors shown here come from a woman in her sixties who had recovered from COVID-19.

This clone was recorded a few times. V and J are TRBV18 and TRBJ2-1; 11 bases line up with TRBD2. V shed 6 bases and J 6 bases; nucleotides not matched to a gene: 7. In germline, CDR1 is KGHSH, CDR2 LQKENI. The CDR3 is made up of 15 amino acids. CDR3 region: CASSQTSGTSNEQFF. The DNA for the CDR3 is TGTGCCAGCTCGCAGACTAGCGGGACGTCCAATGAGCAGTTCTTC.

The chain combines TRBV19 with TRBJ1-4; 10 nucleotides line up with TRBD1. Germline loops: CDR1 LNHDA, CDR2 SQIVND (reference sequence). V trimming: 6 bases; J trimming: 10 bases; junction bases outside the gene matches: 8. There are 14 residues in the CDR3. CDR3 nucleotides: TGTGCCAGTAGCCAGACAGGGGGCTCCGGAAAACTGTTTTTT. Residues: CASSQTGGSGKLFF.

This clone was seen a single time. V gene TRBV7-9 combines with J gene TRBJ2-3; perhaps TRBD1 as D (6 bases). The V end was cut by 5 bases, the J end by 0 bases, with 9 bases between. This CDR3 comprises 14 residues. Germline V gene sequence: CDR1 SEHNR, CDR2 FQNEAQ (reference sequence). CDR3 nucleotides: TGTGCCAGCAGCCCAGGGGCAAGCACAGATACGCAGTATTTT. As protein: CASSPGASTDTQYF.

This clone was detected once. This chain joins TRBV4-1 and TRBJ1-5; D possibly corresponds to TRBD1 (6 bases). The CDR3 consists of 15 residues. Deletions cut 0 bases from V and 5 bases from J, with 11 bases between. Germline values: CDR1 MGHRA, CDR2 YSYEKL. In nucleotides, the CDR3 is TGCGCCAGCAGCCAAGATCAGGGGACCTATCAGCCCCAGCATTTT. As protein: CASSQDQGTYQPQHF.

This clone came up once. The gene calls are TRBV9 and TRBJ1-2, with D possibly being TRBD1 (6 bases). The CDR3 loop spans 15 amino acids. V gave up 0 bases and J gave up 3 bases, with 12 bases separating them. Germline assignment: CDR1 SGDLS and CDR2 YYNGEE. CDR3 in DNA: TGTGCCAGCAGCGTAGCGGGAGGGGGTGACTATGGCTACACCTTC. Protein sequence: CASSVAGGGDYGYTF.

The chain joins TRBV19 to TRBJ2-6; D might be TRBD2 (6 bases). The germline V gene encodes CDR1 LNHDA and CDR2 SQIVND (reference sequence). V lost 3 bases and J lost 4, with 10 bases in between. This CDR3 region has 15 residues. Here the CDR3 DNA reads TGTGCCAGTAGTATGGGGGGAGTGGGGGCCAACGTCCTGACTTTC. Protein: CASSMGGVGANVLTF.

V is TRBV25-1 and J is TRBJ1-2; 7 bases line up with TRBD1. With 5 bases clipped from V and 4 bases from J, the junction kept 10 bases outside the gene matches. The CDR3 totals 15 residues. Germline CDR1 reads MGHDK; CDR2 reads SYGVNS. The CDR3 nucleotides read TGTGCCAGCAGTAAAGAGGGGGCCACTATCTATGGCTACACCTTC. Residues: CASSKEGATIYGYTF.

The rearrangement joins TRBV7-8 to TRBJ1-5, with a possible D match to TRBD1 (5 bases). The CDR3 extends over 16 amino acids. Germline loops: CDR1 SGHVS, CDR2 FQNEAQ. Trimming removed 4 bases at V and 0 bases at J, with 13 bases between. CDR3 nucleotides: TGTGCCAGCAGCTCCAGACAGCTCTATAGCAATCAGCCCCAGCATTTT. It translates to CASSSRQLYSNQPQHF.

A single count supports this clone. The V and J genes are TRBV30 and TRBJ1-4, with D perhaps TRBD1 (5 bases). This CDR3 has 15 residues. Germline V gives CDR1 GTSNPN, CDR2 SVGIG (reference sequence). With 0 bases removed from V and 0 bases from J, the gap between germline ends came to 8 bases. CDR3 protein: CAWSVGLATNEKLFF. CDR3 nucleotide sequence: TGTGCCTGGAGTGTGGGACTTGCAACTAATGAAAAACTGTTTTTT.

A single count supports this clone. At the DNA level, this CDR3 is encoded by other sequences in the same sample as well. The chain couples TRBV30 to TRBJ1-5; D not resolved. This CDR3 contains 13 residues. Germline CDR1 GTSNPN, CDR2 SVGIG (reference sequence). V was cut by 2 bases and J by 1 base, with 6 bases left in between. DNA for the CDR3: TGTGCCTGGAGTCCACAGAGCAATCAGCCCCAGCATTTT. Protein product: CAWSPQSNQPQHF.